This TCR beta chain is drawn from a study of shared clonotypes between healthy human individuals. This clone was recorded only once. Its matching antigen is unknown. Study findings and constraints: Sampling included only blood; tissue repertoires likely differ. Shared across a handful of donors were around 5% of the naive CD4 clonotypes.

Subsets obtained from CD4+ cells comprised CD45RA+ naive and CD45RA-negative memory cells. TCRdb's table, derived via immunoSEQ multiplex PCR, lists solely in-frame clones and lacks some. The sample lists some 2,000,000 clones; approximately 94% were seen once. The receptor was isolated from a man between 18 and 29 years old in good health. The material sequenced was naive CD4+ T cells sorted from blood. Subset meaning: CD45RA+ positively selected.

The CDR3: CAITIRGTDTQYF. CDR3 bases: TGTGCCATCACGATCCGGGGGACAGATACGCAGTATTTT. The chain employs TRBV10-3 and TRBJ2-3; tentatively, D is TRBD2 (6 bases). CDR1 and CDR2 (germline): ENHRY, SYGVKD. V shed 7 bases and J shed 3 bases, with 11 bases lying between them. The CDR3 is made up of 13 amino acids.